The entry below gives a single T cell receptor (beta chain) sequence along with its context. Authors' methods: Reference gene primers were amplified, and this amplification served to estimate nucleated cell counts. The method was immunoSEQ multiplex PCR; TCRdb's version includes in-frame clones alone and lacks a portion of them. Clonal size and the V and J genes are those of that table, whereas D and trimming came from the DNA. The top ten hold about 6.1% of the sample, which has about 280,000 clones, around 90% seen once. This specimen comes from a study of blood T cell repertoires in COVID-19. Study as a whole: Samples of COVID-19 (acute and convalescent) were obtained from the United States, Italy and Spain.

The trim removed 3 bases at V and 4 bases at J, leaving 3 bases unmatched. The CDR3 runs 15 residues. Germline V gene data show CDR1 as SGHTA and CDR2 as FQGNSA. Participants, roughly 18 to 90 years old, spanned 24 US areas. This receptor was identified in a woman between 40 and 55 years old who had recovered from COVID-19. V usage is TRBV7-2 and J usage is TRBJ2-1; TRBD1 matches at 10 bases. The sequenced sample was PBMCs or T cells enriched from blood (not recorded which). The CDR3 here is CASSFPGQGYNEQFF. The CDR3 DNA sequence: TGTGCCAGCAGCTTCCCGGGACAGGGGTACAATGAGCAGTTCTTC.